The 25 T cell receptor beta chains below come from one sample, sequenced in a study of pediatric ulcerative colitis. Using immunoSEQ multiplex PCR, the repertoire was profiled, and TCRdb retains in-frame clones only, with some absent. The sample records under 50,000 clones, around 78% being singletons. During colonoscopy, one to two rectal pinch biopsies were collected. Input material: gut tissue. These receptors came from a girl aged 10 to 17 with moderate ulcerative colitis.

The V and J genes are TRBV6-6 and TRBJ2-3, with TRBD1 identical over 8 bases. Looked up from germline, CDR1 is MNHNY and CDR2 is SVGAGI (reference sequence). This CDR3 contains 16 residues. The V gene end was trimmed by 6 bases and the J gene end by 1 base; junction bases not matched to a gene: 9. The CDR3: CASSRSGGARTDTQYF. In nucleotides, the CDR3 is TGTGCCAGCAGCCGCTCAGGGGGCGCACGCACAGATACGCAGTATTTT.

V gene TRBV4-1 combines with J gene TRBJ2-2; TRBD1 matches at 7 bases. The CDR3 has 17 amino acids. CDR1 and CDR2 (germline): MGHRA, YSYEKL. Trimming removed 1 base from V and 5 bases from J; junction bases left unmatched: 10. CDR3 amino acids: CASSQAPGTDKTGELFF. The CDR3 DNA sequence: TGCGCCAGCAGCCAAGCACCCGGGACAGATAAAACCGGGGAGCTGTTTTTT.

This sequence joins TRBV28 and TRBJ2-7; 7 bases agree with TRBD1. V shed 5 bases, J shed 3 bases, and the junction held 10 bases outside the gene matches. Germline CDR1 is MDHEN and CDR2 is SYDVKM. CDR3 length equals 15 residues. The CDR3 DNA follows: TGTGCCAGCAGTCCCCCCGGGACAGACCACTACGAGCAGTACTTC. Its protein is CASSPPGTDHYEQYF.

The V and J genes are TRBV28 and TRBJ2-1; TRBD2 agrees at 7 bases. This CDR3 region has 13 residues. V was pared by 5 bases and J by 3 bases, with 1 base of the junction left unmatched. The V gene's germline CDR1 is MDHEN and CDR2 SYDVKM. The CDR3 coding sequence is TGTGCCAGCAGTCGCGGGGGCTACAATGAGCAGTTCTTC. Its translation is CASSRGGYNEQFF.

The CDR3 region is CASSAGMNTEAFF. Here the CDR3 DNA reads TGTGCCAGCAGCGCAGGGATGAACACTGAAGCTTTCTTT. The chain joins TRBV7-7 to TRBJ1-1; tentatively, D is TRBD1 (5 bases). This CDR3 is built from 13 residues. V lost 5 bases, J lost 0 bases, and 7 bases lay in between. Germline loops: CDR1 SSHAT, CDR2 FNYEAQ (reference sequence). Combining the CDR3 with reference TRBV7-7 and TRBJ1-1 gives the whole variable domain GAGVSQSPRYKVTKRGQDVTLRCDPISSHATLYWYQQALGQGPEFLTYFNYEAQPDKSGLPSDRFSAERPEGSISTLTIQRTEQRDSAMYRCASSAGMNTEAFFGQGTRLTVV.

The gene calls are TRBV2 and TRBJ1-4; TRBD1 might be the D (6 bases). The CDR3 totals 16 residues. V lost 0 bases to trimming and J lost 2 bases, with 10 bases between them. Looked up from germline, CDR1 is SNHLY and CDR2 is FYNNEI. CDR3 bases: TGTGCCAGCAGTGAAGCGAGAAGGGGGACTAATGAAAAACTGTTTTTT. This translates into CASSEARRGTNEKLFF.

The chain joins TRBV7-2 to TRBJ2-2, with TRBD2 as a possible D gene (6 bases). Germline values: CDR1 SGHTA, CDR2 FQGNSA. This CDR3 has 15 residues. V lost 0 bases and J 3 bases, leaving 8 bases between the germline ends. CDR3 bases: TGTGCCAGCAGCTTAGCGGGAGGTTACACCGGGGAGCTGTTTTTT. It is translated as CASSLAGGYTGELFF.

The V call is TRBV6-1, the J call TRBJ2-1, with D perhaps TRBD1 or TRBD2 (6 bases each). CDR3 length: 13 residues. Germline V lookup: CDR1 MNHNS, CDR2 SASEGT. Trimming shortened V by 11 bases and J by 0 bases, and 11 bases separated the two germline ends. The CDR3 nucleotides read TGTGCCTGGGGGGCCTCCTCCTACAATGAGCAGTTCTTC. This sequence encodes CAWGASSYNEQFF.

The chain couples TRBV6-6 to TRBJ1-2; D unresolved. CDR3 length equals 11 residues. Deletions cut 7 bases from V and 6 bases from J, with 9 bases between. Looked up from germline, CDR1 is MNHNY and CDR2 is SVGAGI (reference sequence). This CDR3 is CASKRVDGYTF. CDR3 sequence (DNA): TGTGCCAGCAAAAGGGTAGATGGCTACACCTTC.

The chain carries TRBV5-1 and TRBJ1-3, with D possibly TRBD1 on 6 matching bases. Per the germline V gene, CDR1 is SGHRS and CDR2 is YFSETQ. V lost 0 bases and J 0 bases, leaving 10 bases between the germline ends. The CDR3 length is 16 residues. The CDR3 DNA reads TGCGCCAGCAGCTTGGCAGGGGACTCCTCTGGAAACACCATATATTTT. Protein sequence: CASSLAGDSSGNTIYF.

The chain carries TRBV11-2 and TRBJ1-2, with D maybe TRBD1 (5 bases). The V gene lost 5 bases and the J gene lost 5 bases, with 27 bases spanning the gap. The CDR3 totals 18 residues. Germline loops: CDR1 SGHAT, CDR2 FQNNGV. In DNA, the CDR3 is TGTGCCAGCAGCCTAGTACCCATACAAGGGCAGGGAGGATATGGCTACACCTTC. It translates to CASSLVPIQGQGGYGYTF.

This chain connects TRBV18 to TRBJ2-1; the D gene is possibly TRBD1 (6 bases). Trimming removed 5 bases at V and 2 bases at J, with 10 bases between. Germline V lookup: CDR1 KGHSH, CDR2 LQKENI. This CDR3 is 14 amino acids long. Here the CDR3 reads CASSSGHPYNEQFF. DNA for the CDR3: TGTGCCAGCTCATCGGGACACCCCTACAATGAGCAGTTCTTC.

The CDR3 DNA reads as TGTGCCAGCAGCCCGTCGGGGAAGGCGCCCTTTGGGAACACTGAAGCTTTCTTT. Its translation: CASSPSGKAPFGNTEAFF. The chain uses TRBV5-6 and TRBJ1-1; D is unclear. Germline assignment: CDR1 SGHDT and CDR2 YYEEEE. V was trimmed by 4 bases and J by 1 base, leaving 23 bases between them. The CDR3 totals 18 residues.

The gene calls are TRBV9 and TRBJ1-6; D is ambiguous. Trimming shortened V by 5 bases and J by 1 base, and 7 bases separated the two germline ends. The CDR3 extends over 14 amino acids. The germline gives CDR1 SGDLS, CDR2 YYNGEE. CDR3 bases: TGTGCCAGCAGTCGGGGTTCCTATAATTCACCCCTCCACTTT. The encoded protein is CASSRGSYNSPLHF.

The chain couples TRBV7-9 to TRBJ2-7, with 7 bases lining up with TRBD2. From germline, CDR1 is SEHNR and CDR2 FQNEAQ (reference sequence). V lost 3 bases and J lost 0; bases outside the gene matches: 11. CDR3 length: 17 residues. CDR3: CASSLGLADYSSYEQYF. For the CDR3, the DNA is TGTGCCAGCAGCTTGGGGCTAGCGGATTATAGCTCCTACGAGCAGTACTTC.

The gene calls are TRBV7-8 and TRBJ2-1; 13 bases align to TRBD2. Trimming removed 5 bases from V and 7 bases from J; junction bases left unmatched: 11. This CDR3 region has 17 residues. Germline V gives CDR1 SGHVS, CDR2 FQNEAQ. The CDR3 region is CASSLERGLAGSNEQFF. For the CDR3, the DNA is TGTGCCAGCAGCCTAGAACGGGGACTAGCGGGGAGTAATGAGCAGTTCTTC.

This CDR3 reads CASSFLSGDSQSYEQYF. The CDR3 bases are TGTGCCAGCAGTTTTCTCTCTGGGGACAGCCAATCCTACGAGCAGTACTTC. V and J are TRBV28 and TRBJ2-7, with TRBD1 identical over 7 bases. Germline lookup yields CDR1 MDHEN and CDR2 SYDVKM. V gave up 3 bases and J gave up 1 base; unmatched junction bases: 12. CDR3 size: 17 residues.

The chain employs TRBV6-5 and TRBJ2-5, with 7 positions matching TRBD1. CDR1 MNHEY and CDR2 SVGAGI come from the germline V gene. Trimming at V came to 6 bases and at J to 7 bases, leaving 8 bases not matched to a gene. The CDR3 runs to 13 residues. For the CDR3, the DNA is TGTGCCAGCAGGAGACAGGGCAGGGGGACCCAGTACTTC. Translation gives CASRRQGRGTQYF.

The rearrangement uses TRBV29-1 and TRBJ1-3; possible D gene TRBD1, 5 bases. The CDR3 loop spans 15 amino acids. Trimming cost V 4 bases and J 1 base, with 14 bases left between them. CDR1 and CDR2 (germline): SQVTM, ANQGSEA. As DNA, the CDR3 is TGCAGCGTTGTTTCAGGGTCACATTCTGGAAACACCATATATTTT. Its protein is CSVVSGSHSGNTIYF.

The rearrangement joins TRBV7-3 to TRBJ2-7; D call uncertain. Germline lookup yields CDR1 SGHTA and CDR2 FQGTGA. The CDR3 runs 14 residues. Trimming took off 2 bases at V and 2 bases at J, with 10 bases between the two ends. In DNA, the CDR3 is TGTGCCAGCAGCTTACAAGGTCCCCCCTACGAGCAGTACTTC. This sequence encodes CASSLQGPPYEQYF.

This sequence joins TRBV28 and TRBJ1-1, with a possible D match to TRBD1 (6 bases). The V end lost 6 bases, the J end lost 0 bases, and 23 bases lay between the germline ends. Germline-derived CDR1 and CDR2 are MDHEN and SYDVKM. This CDR3 contains 18 residues. CDR3 in amino acids: CASSPSGIIRTVNTEAFF. As DNA, the CDR3 is TGTGCCAGCAGCCCCTCAGGAATCATAAGGACAGTGAACACTGAAGCTTTCTTT.

The rearrangement joins TRBV13 to TRBJ1-2, with D perhaps TRBD1 (5 bases). CDR1 and CDR2 (germline): PRHDT, FYEKMQ (reference sequence). V was shortened by 5 bases and J by 5 bases, with 18 bases between the two germline ends. This CDR3 has 15 residues. The DNA for the CDR3 is TGTGCCAGCAGCCCCTCACGACAGTTCGGGTATGGCTACACCTTC. It codes for CASSPSRQFGYGYTF.

The chain recombines TRBV6-5 with TRBJ2-7, with 10 bases matching TRBD1. The germline CDR1 and CDR2 sequences are MNHEY and SVGAGI. V shed 8 bases, J shed 5 bases, and the junction held 9 bases outside the gene matches. The CDR3 totals 14 residues. In nucleotides, the CDR3 is TGTGCCAGCCGGACAGGGGGACCCATGGACGAGCAGTACTTC. Translated, it gives CASRTGGPMDEQYF.

The chain is built from TRBV27 and TRBJ1-1; tentatively, D is TRBD1 (5 bases). Germline lookup yields CDR1 MNHEY and CDR2 SMNVEV (reference sequence). The V end was cut by 5 bases, the J end by 7 bases, with 14 bases between. This CDR3 is 13 amino acids long. CDR3 region: CASSPTLGGEAFF. CDR3 nucleotide sequence: TGTGCCAGCAGTCCCACGCTTGGGGGTGAAGCTTTCTTT.

This clone was seen just once. This chain uses TRBV4-3 with TRBJ2-7; TRBD1 might be the D (6 bases). Germline loops: CDR1 LGHNA, CDR2 YSLEER. The CDR3 totals 13 residues. Trimming shortened V by 0 bases and J by 8 bases, and 11 bases separated the two germline ends. The CDR3 region has the DNA TGCGCCAGCAGCCAAGATCTTGGGGGCCAGCAGTACTTC. It is translated as CASSQDLGGQQYF.